The 12 T cell receptor beta chains below come from one sample, sequenced in a study of CD8 T cells in ankylosing spondylitis. From the 5' RACE reads, TCRdb called clonotypes with MiXCR, one entry per CDR3 protein. The sample shows about 200,000 distinct CDR3 sequences, 20% to 30% of them seen only once. The material sequenced was blood, either unsorted or a sorted T cell fraction (not recorded which). The receptors come from a male donor with ankylosing spondylitis or in good health (not recorded which).

In this sample, this clonotype turned up a few times. J is TRBJ2-6 and V is TRBV5-1; D possibly matches TRBD1 or TRBD2 (5 bases each). CDR3 size: 18 residues. Germline-derived CDR1 and CDR2 are SGHRS and YFSETQ. Trimming pared 0 bases from V and 2 bases from J, leaving 15 bases between. CDR3: CASSLGPGTAAGANVLTF. DNA of the CDR3: TGCGCCAGCAGCTTGGGGCCAGGGACCGCTGCTGGGGCCAACGTCCTGACTTTC.

The chain couples TRBV12-3 or TRBV12-4 to TRBJ1-5, with D hard to call. Between the trimmed V and J ends, which lost 5 bases and 0 bases, there was a span of 14 bases. This CDR3 has 16 residues. DNA of the CDR3: TGTGCCAGCAGTCGTCCTCCGGGCGATAGCAATCAGCCCCAGCATTTT. Encoded protein: CASSRPPGDSNQPQHF.

This clonotype appeared a few times. V and J are TRBV7-3 and TRBJ2-3; perhaps D is TRBD1 or TRBD2 (5 bases each). Germline V gives CDR1 SGHTA, CDR2 FQGTGA. Trimming took 0 bases from V and 3 from J, leaving 13 bases between them. The CDR3 runs to 16 residues. The CDR3 DNA sequence: TGTGCCAGCAGCTTAACGAAGGATGAGGGGACAGATACGCAGTATTTT. Translated: CASSLTKDEGTDTQYF.

V is TRBV2 and J is TRBJ2-7, with D maybe TRBD2 (7 bases). V shed 7 bases and J shed 5 bases, with 12 bases lying between them. Germline V CDR1 and CDR2: SNHLY, FYNNEI. This CDR3 spans 12 amino acids. The CDR3, as DNA: TGTGCCAGCAAGGGGGACTACCACGAGCAGTACTTC. Protein sequence: CASKGDYHEQYF.

V and J are TRBV6-1 and TRBJ2-6; D possibly matches TRBD1 or TRBD2 (5 bases each). Trimming removed 7 bases at V and 0 bases at J, with 13 bases between. CDR1 and CDR2 from the germline V gene are MNHNS and SASEGT. The CDR3 length is 16 residues. The CDR3 loop is CASKPSGSSGANVLTF. The CDR3 DNA follows: TGTGCCAGCAAACCCTCAGGGAGCTCTGGGGCCAACGTCCTGACTTTC.

Ten or more counts support this clonotype. The chain uses TRBV7-9 and TRBJ2-3; 11 nucleotides agree with TRBD2. Germline V gene sequence: CDR1 SEHNR, CDR2 FQNEAQ (reference sequence). The CDR3 is 15 amino acids. J was trimmed by 5 bases and V by 5 bases; bases with no gene match: 6. In DNA, the CDR3 is TGTGCCAGCAGCCGCGGGCTAGCGGGAGGAGATACGCAGTATTTT. Translated, it gives CASSRGLAGGDTQYF.

This clonotype was picked up many times. V gene TRBV11-1 combines with J gene TRBJ2-4; D is unclear. Trimming removed 5 bases at V and 0 bases at J, with 20 bases between. The CDR3 covers 18 residues. The germline gives CDR1 SGHAT, CDR2 FQDESV (reference sequence). CDR3 loop: CASSRVVSTTLAKNIQYF. CDR3 coding DNA: TGTGCCAGCAGCCGTGTAGTTTCCACCACCCTAGCCAAAAACATTCAGTACTTC.

The chain recombines TRBV5-1 with TRBJ1-4; 10 positions match TRBD1. CDR3 length: 13 residues. The junction had 4 bases not matched to a gene; V was cut back by 7 bases and J by 7 bases. CDR1 SGHRS and CDR2 YFSETQ come from the germline V gene. CDR3 loop: CASRQGASEKLFF. The CDR3 DNA follows: TGCGCCAGCCGACAGGGGGCAAGTGAAAAACTGTTTTTT.

This clonotype showed up many times. The chain joins TRBV6-1 to TRBJ1-1; D gene unclear. V was trimmed by 2 bases and J by 10 bases, leaving 11 bases between them. CDR3 length: 12 amino acids. CDR1 and CDR2 from the germline V gene are MNHNS and SASEGT. CDR3 in DNA: TGTGCCAGCAGTGAAACGAGGGTGTTAGCTTTCTTT. Translation: CASSETRVLAFF.

V usage is TRBV7-2 and J usage is TRBJ2-5; D possibly corresponds to TRBD2 (7 bases). The V gene lost 4 bases and the J gene lost 5 bases, with 17 bases spanning the gap. Germline-derived CDR1 and CDR2 are SGHTA and FQGNSA. The CDR3 length is 15 residues. CDR3 amino acids: CASSSSQGRGETQYF. CDR3 bases: TGTGCCAGCAGCTCAAGCCAGGGGCGGGGGGAGACCCAGTACTTC.

V is TRBV7-3 and J is TRBJ2-1, with 7 nucleotides matching TRBD1. Per the germline V gene, CDR1 is SGHTA and CDR2 is FQGTGA. This CDR3 contains 13 residues. Trimming took 7 bases from V and 9 from J; bases not matched to a gene: 9. This chain's CDR3 is CASKMDRFGEQFF. CDR3 nucleotide sequence: TGTGCCAGCAAGATGGACAGGTTCGGTGAGCAGTTCTTC.

This chain joins TRBV10-3 and TRBJ2-7, with a weak D call TRBD1 (6 bases). With 6 bases removed from V and 2 bases from J, the gap between germline ends came to 14 bases. Germline-derived CDR1 and CDR2 are ENHRY and SYGVKD. CDR3 length: 14 residues. CDR3 residues: CAISPRDTAYEQYF. CDR3 sequence (DNA): TGTGCCATCAGCCCACGGGACACCGCCTACGAGCAGTACTTC.